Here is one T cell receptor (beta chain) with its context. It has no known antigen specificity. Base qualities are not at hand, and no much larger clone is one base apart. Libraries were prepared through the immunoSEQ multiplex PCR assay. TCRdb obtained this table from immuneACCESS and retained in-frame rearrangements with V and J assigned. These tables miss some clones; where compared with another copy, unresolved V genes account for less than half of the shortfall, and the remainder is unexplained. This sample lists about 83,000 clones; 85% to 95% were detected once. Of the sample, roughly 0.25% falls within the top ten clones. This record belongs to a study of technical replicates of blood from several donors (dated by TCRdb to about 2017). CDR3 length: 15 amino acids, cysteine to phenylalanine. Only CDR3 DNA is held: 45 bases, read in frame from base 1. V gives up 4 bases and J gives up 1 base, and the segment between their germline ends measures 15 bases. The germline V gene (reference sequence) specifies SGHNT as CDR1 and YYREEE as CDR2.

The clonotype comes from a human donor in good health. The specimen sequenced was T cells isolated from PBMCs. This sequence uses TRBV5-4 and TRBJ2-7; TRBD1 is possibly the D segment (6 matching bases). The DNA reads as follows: TGTGCCAGCAGCCCCACAGGGACCCAATCCTACGAGCAGTACTTC. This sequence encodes CASSPTGTQSYEQYF.